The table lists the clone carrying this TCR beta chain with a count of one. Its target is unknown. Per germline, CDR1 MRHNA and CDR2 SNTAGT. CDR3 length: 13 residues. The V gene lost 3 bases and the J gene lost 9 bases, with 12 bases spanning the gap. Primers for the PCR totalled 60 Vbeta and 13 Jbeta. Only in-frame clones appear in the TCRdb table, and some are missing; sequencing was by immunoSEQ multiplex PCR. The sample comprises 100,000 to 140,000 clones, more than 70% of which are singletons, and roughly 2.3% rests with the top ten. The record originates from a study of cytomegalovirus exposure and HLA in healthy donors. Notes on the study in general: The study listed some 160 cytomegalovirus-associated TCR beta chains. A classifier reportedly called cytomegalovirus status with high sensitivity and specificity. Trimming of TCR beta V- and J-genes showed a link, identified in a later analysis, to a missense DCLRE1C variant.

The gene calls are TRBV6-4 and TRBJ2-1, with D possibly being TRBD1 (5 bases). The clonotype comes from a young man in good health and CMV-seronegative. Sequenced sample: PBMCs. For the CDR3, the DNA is TGTGCCAGCAGTGAATCTCTACAGGCTGAGCAGTTCTTC. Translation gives CASSESLQAEQFF.